The 24 T cell receptor beta chains below were found in one sample sequenced in a study of T cells in Graves' hyperthyroidism and ophthalmopathy. Using RNA transcripts as the source, TCR beta CDR3 regions were amplified. When the TCR CDR3 underwent first-round RT-PCR, the HTBI primer set was used. TCRdb re-analysed the multiplex PCR reads in MiXCR, keeping a single row per CDR3 protein. The table includes about 610,000 distinct CDR3 sequences, about 15% detected once. The sample consisted of blood. Receptors were obtained from a woman aged 40 to 50 with Graves' ophthalmopathy.

This clonotype appeared a few times. The rearrangement uses TRBV6-2 or TRBV6-3 and TRBJ2-3; possibly TRBD2 for D (6 bases). CDR3 length equals 15 residues. Trimming left V 6 bases short and J 3 bases short, with 16 bases between. Per germline, CDR1 MNHEY and CDR2 SVGEGT. The CDR3 is CASSPLGGPTDTQYF. The CDR3, as DNA: TGTGCCAGCAGCCCCCTTGGAGGGCCGACAGATACGCAGTATTTT.

This clonotype was seen many times. The chain joins TRBV2 to TRBJ2-7; D call uncertain. Trimming took 3 bases from V and 0 from J, leaving 12 bases between them. This CDR3 is 15 amino acids long. CDR1 and CDR2 from the germline V gene are SNHLY and FYNNEI. This CDR3 reads CASSDRSSSSYEQYF. CDR3 sequence (DNA): TGTGCCAGCAGTGACAGGAGCTCAAGCTCCTACGAGCAGTACTTC.

This clonotype was counted ten times or more. CDR3 sequence: CSASGTSRDGNQPQHF. CDR3 DNA sequence: TGCAGTGCTTCCGGGACATCCCGCGACGGCAATCAGCCCCAGCATTTT. The J gene is TRBJ1-5, the V gene TRBV20-1; a possible D gene is TRBD1 (6 bases). Trimming removed 5 bases from V and 2 bases from J, with 19 bases in between. The CDR3 contains 16 residues. The germline gives CDR1 DFQATT, CDR2 SNEGSKA (reference sequence).

This chain joins TRBV2 and TRBJ2-2; TRBD1 agrees at 12 bases. Germline values: CDR1 SNHLY, CDR2 FYNNEI. V lost 7 bases and J lost 6; bases outside the gene matches: 6. The CDR3 sequence is 15 residues long. CDR3 amino acids: CASKTGTGGAGELFF. For the CDR3, the DNA is TGTGCCAGCAAAACCGGGACAGGGGGCGCCGGGGAGCTGTTTTTT.

There are many counts of this clonotype. The chain combines TRBV20-1 with TRBJ1-2; D may be TRBD1 (5 bases). Trimming removed 0 bases at V and 2 bases at J, with 10 bases between. Germline values: CDR1 DFQATT, CDR2 SNEGSKA (reference sequence). This CDR3 has 14 amino acids. The CDR3 DNA sequence: TGCAGTGCTAGAGATTACAAGGGGAACTATGGCTACACCTTC. It yields the protein CSARDYKGNYGYTF.

This clonotype has at least ten counts. This chain joins TRBV29-1 and TRBJ1-1; maybe TRBD1 (6 bases). V was cut by 4 bases and J by 4 bases, with 13 bases left in between. This CDR3 spans 13 amino acids. The germline CDR1 and CDR2 sequences are SQVTM and ANQGSEA. CDR3 sequence reads: CSVGQVLGTEAFF. CDR3 nucleotide sequence: TGCAGCGTTGGACAGGTCTTGGGCACTGAAGCTTTCTTT. Based on the CDR3 plus reference TRBV29-1 and TRBJ1-1, the full variable domain is SAVISQKPSRDICQRGTSLTIQCQVDSQVTMMFWYRQQPGQSLTLIATANQGSEATYESGFVIDKFPISRPNLTFSTLTVSNMSPEDSSIYLCSVGQVLGTEAFFGQGTRLTVV.

This clonotype was observed a handful of times. V usage is TRBV5-1 and J usage is TRBJ2-7, with 7 bases lining up with TRBD1. CDR1 and CDR2 (germline): SGHRS, YFSETQ. The CDR3 loop spans 17 amino acids. V lost 4 bases and J lost 1; bases outside the gene matches: 14. CDR3 region: CASSVAGSGTASYEQYF. The CDR3 DNA follows: TGCGCCAGCAGCGTGGCAGGCTCCGGGACAGCATCCTACGAGCAGTACTTC.

Many counts were recorded for this clonotype. The J gene is TRBJ2-7, the V gene TRBV11-3; D possibly corresponds to TRBD1 (6 bases). Germline assignment: CDR1 SGHNT and CDR2 YENEEA. The CDR3 extends over 13 amino acids. Trimming removed 2 bases from V and 6 bases from J, with 11 bases in between. The CDR3 here is CASSLQGSSEQYF. Here the CDR3 DNA reads TGTGCCAGCAGCTTACAGGGGTCATCCGAGCAGTACTTC.

The rearrangement uses TRBV10-3 and TRBJ2-2, with TRBD1 matching 7 bases. Germline loops: CDR1 ENHRY, CDR2 SYGVKD. The CDR3 is 15 residues long. After removal of 4 bases from V and 0 bases from J, the junction contained 2 bases not matched to a gene. The CDR3 reads CAISAQGSNTGELFF. CDR3 nucleotides: TGTGCCATCAGTGCACAGGGGTCGAACACCGGGGAGCTGTTTTTT.

Many counts were recorded for this clonotype. The rearrangement joins TRBV28 to TRBJ2-5; 7 bases map to TRBD1. Germline loops: CDR1 MDHEN, CDR2 SYDVKM. The CDR3 covers 15 residues. Trimming removed 4 bases from V and 5 bases from J; junction bases left unmatched: 10. The CDR3 coding sequence is TGTGCCAGCAGTTCACCCCAGACAGGGATGGAGACCCAGTACTTC. This translates into CASSSPQTGMETQYF. The full variable domain, with the rest looked up from reference TRBV28 and TRBJ2-5, is DVKVTQSSRYLVKRTGEKVFLECVQDMDHENMFWYRQDPGLGLRLIYFSYDVKMKEKGDIPEGYSVSREKKERFSLILESASTNQTSMYLCASSSPQTGMETQYFGPGTRLLVL.

This clonotype showed up many times. The V gene is TRBV6-1, the J gene TRBJ2-7; D perhaps matches TRBD1 (6 bases). This CDR3 is built from 13 residues. Germline CDR1 MNHNS, CDR2 SASEGT. The ends were cut back, 3 bases at V and 3 bases at J, with 9 bases in the middle. CDR3: CASSDGQFYEQYF. CDR3 nucleotide sequence: TGTGCCAGCAGTGATGGACAGTTCTACGAGCAGTACTTC.

This clonotype occurred many times. The chain couples TRBV28 to TRBJ2-4; D gene uncertain. CDR1 is MDHEN and CDR2 is SYDVKM in the germline V gene. This CDR3 is 14 amino acids long. Trimming cost V 6 bases and J 2 bases, with 11 bases left between them. CDR3 bases: TGTGCCAGCAGCATTGATCCAACCAAAAACATTCAGTACTTC. Protein sequence: CASSIDPTKNIQYF.

V usage is TRBV15 and J usage is TRBJ2-7, with 8 bases aligning to TRBD2. Germline CDR1 LNHNV, CDR2 YYDKDF (reference sequence). The CDR3 is 15 residues long. Germline trimming cut 0 bases from V and 4 bases from J; bases unmatched to any gene: 5. The DNA for the CDR3 is TGTGCCACCAGCAGAGATCAAGCGGGAGTGTACGAGCAGTACTTC. Translated, it gives CATSRDQAGVYEQYF.

The table lists this clonotype with a few counts. The CDR3 sequence: CASSLDGSGNTIYF. Here the CDR3 DNA reads TGTGCCAGCAGTCTGGACGGCTCTGGAAACACCATATATTTT. The genes are TRBV12-3 or TRBV12-4 and TRBJ1-3; D uncertain. CDR3 length: 14 residues. V shed 5 bases and J shed 0 bases, with 8 bases lying between them.

The V and J genes are TRBV7-9 and TRBJ2-7; tentatively, D is TRBD2 (6 bases). The CDR3 spans 15 residues. Germline assignment: CDR1 SEHNR and CDR2 FQNEAQ (reference sequence). V was shortened by 2 bases and J by 7 bases, with 18 bases between the two germline ends. This CDR3 reads CASSLWGGDTREQYF. CDR3 in DNA: TGTGCCAGCAGCTTATGGGGAGGCGACACCCGGGAGCAGTACTTC.

This clonotype was detected ten times or more. The gene calls are TRBV12-3 or TRBV12-4 and TRBJ1-6, with no clear D. The CDR3 covers 19 residues. V lost 4 bases to trimming and J lost 6 bases, with 25 bases between them. This CDR3 reads CASSYIPNSDPVSNSPLHF. CDR3 coding DNA: TGTGCCAGCAGTTATATCCCCAACTCCGACCCAGTTTCTAATTCACCCCTCCACTTT.

Only a few counts were recorded for this clonotype. V is TRBV6-2 or TRBV6-3 and J is TRBJ1-1; 8 bases fit TRBD1. Per the germline V gene, CDR1 is MNHEY and CDR2 is SVGEGT. This CDR3 is built from 16 residues. Trimming cost V 6 bases and J 5 bases; bases outside gene matches: 14. This CDR3 is CASSQTVNRGFTEAFF. The DNA of the CDR3 is TGTGCCAGCAGCCAGACGGTCAACAGGGGGTTTACTGAAGCTTTCTTT.

Many counts were recorded for this clonotype. The rearrangement links TRBV7-2 to TRBJ1-2; 7 nucleotides match TRBD1. J lost 5 bases, V lost 3 bases, and 3 bases had no gene match. The CDR3 is 13 amino acids. Germline V lookup: CDR1 SGHTA, CDR2 FQGNSA. DNA of the CDR3: TGTGCCAGCAGCTTTCGGGACAGTTATGGCTACACCTTC. Translating it yields CASSFRDSYGYTF.

The sample holds many counts of this clonotype. The V and J genes are TRBV19 and TRBJ2-7; D not certain. CDR1 and CDR2 from the germline V gene are LNHDA and SQIVND (reference sequence). CDR3 length equals 14 residues. With 2 bases removed from V and 2 bases from J, the gap between germline ends came to 10 bases. CDR3 bases: TGTGCCAGTAGTATAACTCCAGGTACCTACGAGCAGTACTTC. This translates into CASSITPGTYEQYF.

There are many counts of this clonotype. The rearrangement uses TRBV6-5 and TRBJ2-7; TRBD2 matches 7 bases. V shed 5 bases, J shed 3 bases, and the junction held 10 bases outside the gene matches. Germline lookup yields CDR1 MNHEY and CDR2 SVGAGI. CDR3 length: 15 residues. The CDR3 DNA follows: TGTGCCAGCAGTCCGTTAGCGGGTGCGATCTACGAGCAGTACTTC. Residues: CASSPLAGAIYEQYF.

The rearrangement uses TRBV28 and TRBJ2-5; no reliable D call. This CDR3 is 21 amino acids long. Germline V CDR1 and CDR2: MDHEN, SYDVKM. The germline V and J ends were trimmed by 4 bases and 0 bases, with 30 bases remaining between them. In DNA form, the CDR3 reads TGTGCCAGCAGTTCCGGAACCTGGGGTCCCCCTACAATCTCGGACCAAGAGACCCAGTACTTC. Residues: CASSSGTWGPPTISDQETQYF. Full variable domain (missing parts from reference TRBV28 and TRBJ2-5): DVKVTQSSRYLVKRTGEKVFLECVQDMDHENMFWYRQDPGLGLRLIYFSYDVKMKEKGDIPEGYSVSREKKERFSLILESASTNQTSMYLCASSSGTWGPPTISDQETQYFGPGTRLLVL.

There are a few counts of this clonotype. The chain uses TRBV11-2 and TRBJ2-6; no reliable D call. V was trimmed by 0 bases and J by 0 bases, leaving 18 bases between them. The germline V gene has CDR1 SGHAT and CDR2 FQNNGV. The CDR3 spans 20 residues. The CDR3, as DNA: TGTGCCAGCAGCTTAGACCCCTACAGTGTGGGAAGCTCTGGGGCCAACGTCCTGACTTTC. Encoded protein: CASSLDPYSVGSSGANVLTF.

This clonotype was observed at least ten times. V is TRBV28 and J is TRBJ2-4; D might be TRBD1 (6 bases). Germline V lookup: CDR1 MDHEN, CDR2 SYDVKM. The CDR3 totals 15 residues. The V end was cut by 6 bases, the J end by 0 bases, with 12 bases between. The chain's CDR3 is CASSQSTGAKNIQYF. The DNA of the CDR3 is TGTGCCAGCAGCCAATCGACAGGAGCCAAAAACATTCAGTACTTC.

This clonotype was detected ten times or more. The chain uses TRBV11-2 and TRBJ2-2, with D hard to call. The germline CDR1 and CDR2 sequences are SGHAT and FQNNGV. The CDR3 runs to 15 residues. V was shortened by 3 bases and J by 4 bases, with 12 bases between the two germline ends. CDR3 DNA sequence: TGTGCCAGCAGCTTCGATGGCGACCCCACCGGGGAGCTGTTTTTT. This gives the protein CASSFDGDPTGELFF. Full variable domain (rest looked up from reference TRBV11-2 and TRBJ2-2): EAGVAQSPRYKIIEKRQSVAFWCNPISGHATLYWYQQILGQGPKLLIQFQNNGVVDDSQLPKDRFSAERLKGVDSTLKIQPAKLEDSAVYLCASSFDGDPTGELFFGEGSRLTVL.